This note documents a single TCR beta chain sequence. Its antigen remains unidentified. Unique molecular identifiers were built into the TCRbeta library. MiXCR, run by TCRdb on the PCR reads, gives a single entry per CDR3 protein. The data show hundreds of thousands of distinct CDR3 sequences, just over 7.5% seen once. This record comes from a study of T-cell reconstitution after alpha-beta-depleted transplantation in children. Whole-study results and caveats: It was reported that alpha-beta T cells came from several hundred expanded graft clones (about two months after transplant). After one year, T-cell counts and TCRbeta diversity mostly came from new T cells.

This CDR3 region has 14 residues. Germline V lookup: CDR1 KGHSH, CDR2 LQKENI. With V trimmed by 9 bases and J by 2 bases, 7 bases remained unmatched. The receptor was derived from a female patient aged 2 to 10 who had a stem cell transplant for Fanconi anemia, so the T cells may come from the graft donor. The sample consisted of peripheral blood, taken 360 days after TCRalphabeta/CD19-depleted stem cell transplant. The chain recombines TRBV18 with TRBJ2-3, with TRBD2 matching over 8 bases. In DNA form, the CDR3 reads TGTGCCAGTTCAATAGCGGGATCCACAGATACGCAGTATTTT. This sequence encodes CASSIAGSTDTQYF.